These T cell receptor beta chains were read from a single sample in a study of cytomegalovirus exposure and HLA in healthy donors. The repertoire was sequenced with immunoSEQ multiplex PCR; TCRdb's copy has only in-frame clones and lacks some. The sample records 95,000 to 100,000 clones, approximately 85% being singletons. Sequenced input: PBMCs. The receptors derive from a man aged 30 to 45 in good health and CMV-seronegative. Each CDR3 is given with its conserved first and last residue. D genes are given only for firm matches. Clone size is shown for a subset of rows, as once, few, many or a class of expanded clone.

>.|.|TRBJ2-7|TRBV7-6
CASSLARAGLYEQYF
TGTGCCAGCAGCTTAGCAAGGGCAGGGCTCTACGAGCAGTACTTC
>TRBD1|.|TRBJ2-2|TRBV19
CASRGQGAQIWTGELFF
TGTGCCAGTAGAGGACAGGGGGCGCAAATTTGGACCGGGGAGCTGTTTTTT
>.|.|TRBJ2-7|TRBV6-5
CASSNYHREGGEQYF
TGTGCCAGCAGTAATTACCACAGGGAAGGAGGCGAGCAGTACTTC
>.|.|TRBJ2-3|TRBV6-1
CASSVRSGSTDTQYF
TGTGCCAGCAGTGTCCGTTCAGGTAGCACAGATACGCAGTATTTT
>TRBD2|.|TRBJ2-7|TRBV4-2
CASSSSGRIYEQYF
TGTGCCAGCAGCTCTAGCGGGAGGATCTACGAGCAGTACTTC
>.|.|TRBJ1-1|TRBV7-3
CASSSGLMNTEAFF
TGTGCCAGCAGCTCGGGACTTATGAACACTGAAGCTTTCTTT
>TRBD2|.|TRBJ2-7|TRBV7-9
CASSGGLARPSSYEQYF
TGTGCCAGCAGCGGGGGACTAGCGAGACCCAGCTCCTACGAGCAGTACTTC
>.|.|TRBJ1-5|TRBV15
CATGSGDSNQPQHF
TGTGCCACCGGGTCGGGGGATAGCAATCAGCCCCAGCATTTT
>.|.|TRBJ2-1|TRBV2
CASSARQADNEQFF
TGTGCCAGCAGTGCCCGACAGGCGGACAATGAGCAGTTCTTC
>.|.|TRBJ1-1|TRBV27
CASRTRGGEAFF
TGTGCCAGCAGAACCCGGGGAGGTGAAGCTTTCTTT
>.|.|TRBJ1-5|TRBV5-5
CASSPGSANQPQHF
TGTGCCAGCAGCCCCGGGAGTGCAAATCAGCCCCAGCATTTT
>TRBD2|.|TRBJ2-1|TRBV7-3
CASSFPAGGKNEQFF
TGTGCCAGCAGCTTTCCAGCGGGAGGAAAGAATGAGCAGTTCTTC
>.|.|TRBJ1-2|TRBV7-9
CASSLVSVDGYTF
TGTGCCAGCAGCTTAGTATCAGTCGATGGCTACACCTTC
>.|few|TRBJ2-2|TRBV6-4
CASSDSSTGELFF
TGTGCCAGCAGTGACTCTAGCACCGGGGAGCTGTTTTTT
>.|.|TRBJ1-4|TRBV29-1
CSVETAATNEKLFF
TGCAGCGTCGAGACAGCTGCAACTAATGAAAAACTGTTTTTT
>TRBD1|.|TRBJ1-4|TRBV14
CASSQDMVGTGGEKLFF
TGTGCCAGCAGCCAAGATATGGTCGGGACAGGGGGAGAAAAGCTGTTTTTT
>.|.|TRBJ2-3|TRBV29-1
CSANDRFQDTQYF
TGCAGCGCGAACGACAGGTTTCAAGATACGCAGTATTTT
>.|.|TRBJ2-4|TRBV27
CASAPFHIGGAGPMNIQYF
TGTGCCAGCGCACCATTCCATATCGGGGGTGCGGGACCGATGAACATTCAGTACTTC
>.|.|TRBJ2-5|TRBV5-6
CASSLWQGGQETQYF
TGTGCCAGCAGCTTGTGGCAGGGAGGCCAAGAGACCCAGTACTTC
>.|.|TRBJ2-2|TRBV7-8
CASSPREAGELFF
TGTGCCAGCAGCCCTCGCGAGGCCGGGGAGCTGTTTTTT
>TRBD1|.|TRBJ1-6|TRBV11-2
CASSPRTGNSPLHF
TGTGCCAGCAGCCCTAGGACAGGGAATTCACCCCTCCACTTT
>.|.|TRBJ2-7|TRBV6-5
CASVREWGSYEQYF
TGTGCCAGCGTTCGGGAGTGGGGCTCCTACGAGCAGTACTTC
>.|.|TRBJ1-1|TRBV6-1
CASSEAADNQNTEAFF
TGTGCCAGCAGTGAAGCGGCTGATAACCAGAACACTGAAGCTTTCTTT
>TRBD2|few|TRBJ2-7|TRBV5-1
CASSLPRGAADEQYF
TGCGCCAGCAGCTTACCGCGGGGGGCAGCGGACGAGCAGTACTTC
>.|.|TRBJ2-1|TRBV27
CASRPPTPSTIDNEQFF
TGTGCCAGCAGACCCCCCACGCCTAGCACGATTGACAATGAGCAGTTCTTC
>TRBD1|.|TRBJ1-2|TRBV28
CASSFIQGVYGYTF
TGTGCCAGCAGTTTCATACAGGGGGTCTATGGCTACACCTTC
>.|.|TRBJ2-7|TRBV7-2
CASSLYAAGYEQYF
TGTGCCAGCAGCCTATACGCCGCAGGGTACGAGCAGTACTTC
>.|.|TRBJ2-2|TRBV9
CASSFSTGELFF
TGTGCCAGCAGCTTTAGCACCGGGGAGCTGTTTTTT
>TRBD2|.|TRBJ2-3|TRBV30
CAWRAAGGRTDTQYF
TGTGCCTGGAGAGCGGCGGGGGGTCGCACAGATACGCAGTATTTT
>TRBD1|once|TRBJ1-2|TRBV9
CASSGGQGDGYTF
TGTGCCAGCAGCGGAGGACAGGGAGACGGCTACACCTTC
>TRBD2|.|TRBJ2-5|TRBV7-9
CASSPTGGLAVGETQYF
TGTGCCAGCAGCCCCACGGGGGGACTAGCAGTTGGCGAGACCCAGTACTTC
>TRBD2|.|TRBJ2-1|TRBV27
CASSTRTSGGVTYNEQFF
TGTGCCAGCAGTACGCGGACTAGCGGGGGGGTCACCTACAATGAGCAGTTCTTC